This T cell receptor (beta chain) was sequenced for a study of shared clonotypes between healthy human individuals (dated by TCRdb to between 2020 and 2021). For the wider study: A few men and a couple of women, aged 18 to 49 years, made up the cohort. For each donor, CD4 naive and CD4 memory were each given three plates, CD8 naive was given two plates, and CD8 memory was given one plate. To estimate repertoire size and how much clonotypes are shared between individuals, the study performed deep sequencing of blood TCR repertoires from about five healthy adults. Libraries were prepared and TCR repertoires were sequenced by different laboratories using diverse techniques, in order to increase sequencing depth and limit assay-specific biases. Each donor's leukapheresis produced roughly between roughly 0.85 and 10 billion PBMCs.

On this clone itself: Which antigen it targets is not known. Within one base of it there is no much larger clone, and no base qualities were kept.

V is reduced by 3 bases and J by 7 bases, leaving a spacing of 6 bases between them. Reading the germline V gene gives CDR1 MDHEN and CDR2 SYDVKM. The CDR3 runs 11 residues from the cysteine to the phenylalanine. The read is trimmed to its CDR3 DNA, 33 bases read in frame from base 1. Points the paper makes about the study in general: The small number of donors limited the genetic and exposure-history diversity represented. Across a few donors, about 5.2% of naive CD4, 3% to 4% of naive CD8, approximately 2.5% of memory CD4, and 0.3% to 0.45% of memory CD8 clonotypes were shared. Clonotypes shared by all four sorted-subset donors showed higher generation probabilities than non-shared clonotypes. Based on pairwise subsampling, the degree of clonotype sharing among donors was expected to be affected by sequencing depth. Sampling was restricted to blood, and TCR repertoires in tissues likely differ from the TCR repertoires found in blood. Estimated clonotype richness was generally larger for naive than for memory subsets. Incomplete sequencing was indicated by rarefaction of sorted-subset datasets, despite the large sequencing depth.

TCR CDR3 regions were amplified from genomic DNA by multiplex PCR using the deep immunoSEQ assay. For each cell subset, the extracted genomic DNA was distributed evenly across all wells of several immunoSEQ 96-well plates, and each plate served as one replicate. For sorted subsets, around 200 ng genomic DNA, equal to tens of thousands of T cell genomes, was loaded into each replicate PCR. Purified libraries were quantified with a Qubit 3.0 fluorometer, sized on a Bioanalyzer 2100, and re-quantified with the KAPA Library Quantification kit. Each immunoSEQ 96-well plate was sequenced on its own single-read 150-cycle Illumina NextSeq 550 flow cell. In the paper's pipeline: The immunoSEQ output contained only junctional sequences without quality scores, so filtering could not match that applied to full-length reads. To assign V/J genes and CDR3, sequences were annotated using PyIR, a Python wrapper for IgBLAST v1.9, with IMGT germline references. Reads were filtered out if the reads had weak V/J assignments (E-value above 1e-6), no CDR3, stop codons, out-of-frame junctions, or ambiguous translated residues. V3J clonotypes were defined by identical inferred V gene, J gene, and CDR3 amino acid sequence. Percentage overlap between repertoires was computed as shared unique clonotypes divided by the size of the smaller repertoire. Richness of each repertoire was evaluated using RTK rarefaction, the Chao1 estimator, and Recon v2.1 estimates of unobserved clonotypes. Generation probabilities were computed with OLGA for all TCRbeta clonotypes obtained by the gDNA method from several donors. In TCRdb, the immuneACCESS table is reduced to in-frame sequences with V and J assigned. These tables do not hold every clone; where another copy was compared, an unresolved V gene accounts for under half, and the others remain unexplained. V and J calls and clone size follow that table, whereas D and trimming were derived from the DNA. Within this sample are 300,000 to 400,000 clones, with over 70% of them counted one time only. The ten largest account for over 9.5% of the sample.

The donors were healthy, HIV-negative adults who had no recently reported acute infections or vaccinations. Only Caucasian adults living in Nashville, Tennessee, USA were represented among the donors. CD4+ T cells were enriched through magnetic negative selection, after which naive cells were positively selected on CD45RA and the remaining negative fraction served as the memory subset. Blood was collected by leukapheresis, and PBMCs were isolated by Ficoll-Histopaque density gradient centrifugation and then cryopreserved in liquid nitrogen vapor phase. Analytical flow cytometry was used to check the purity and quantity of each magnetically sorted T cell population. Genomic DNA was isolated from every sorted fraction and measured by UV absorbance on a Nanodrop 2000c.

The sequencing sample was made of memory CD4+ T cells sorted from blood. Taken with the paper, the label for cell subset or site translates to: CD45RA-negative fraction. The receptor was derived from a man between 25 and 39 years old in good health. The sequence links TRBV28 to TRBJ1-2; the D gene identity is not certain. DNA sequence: TGTGCCAGCAGTTTTCATCGTGGCTACACCTTC. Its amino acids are CASSFHRGYTF.